Each of the 19 T cell receptor beta chains below was sequenced from the same sample in a study of T cells in Graves' hyperthyroidism and ophthalmopathy. Amplification yielded TCR beta CDR3 regions, with RNA transcripts as the source. The HTBI set primed first-round TCR CDR3 RT-PCR. Via MiXCR, TCRdb re-called the multiplex PCR reads, giving one row per CDR3 protein. The sample lists 700,000 or so distinct CDR3 sequences, roughly 17% occurring once. Sequencing was done on a sample of blood. Receptor source: a man aged 18 to 35 with Graves' hyperthyroidism.

This clonotype showed up just a few times. An end of the junction differs from the germline gene, which may be a read error. The V and J genes are TRBV5-8 and TRBJ2-1; no definite D call. This CDR3 comprises 14 residues. Germline CDR1 reads SGHTS; CDR2 reads YDEGEE. CDR3 region: CASSPESSCNEQFF. The CDR3 bases are TGTGCCAGCAGCCCCGAAAGCTCCTGCAATGAGCAGTTCTTC.

In this sample, this clonotype turned up many times. The J gene is TRBJ1-4, the V gene TRBV12-3 or TRBV12-4; no definite D call. V lost 8 bases and J 8 bases, leaving 9 bases between the germline ends. This CDR3 has 11 amino acids. The chain's CDR3 is CASGFREKLFF. The CDR3 DNA reads as TGTGCCAGCGGGTTCAGGGAAAAACTGTTTTTT.

The chain links TRBV18 to TRBJ2-1, with TRBD1 identical over 8 bases. CDR1 is KGHSH and CDR2 is LQKENI in the germline V gene. Germline trimming cut 10 bases from V and 7 bases from J; bases unmatched to any gene: 18. CDR3 length: 16 amino acids. The CDR3 bases are TGTGCCACCCGACTCTTGCGATTTCAGGGGGCGAATGAGCAGTTCTTC. Protein sequence: CATRLLRFQGANEQFF. The variable domain in full, completed from reference TRBV18 and TRBJ2-1, reads NAGVMQNPRHLVRRRGQEARLRCSPMKGHSHVYWYRQLPEEGLKFMVYLQKENIIDESGMPKERFSAEFPKEGPSILRIQQVVRGDSAAYFCATRLLRFQGANEQFFGPGTRLTVL.

A few counts support this clonotype. This rearrangement joins TRBV7-2 to TRBJ2-1, with 12 bases matching TRBD2. J lost 2 bases, V lost 7 bases, and 6 bases had no gene match. Germline CDR1 reads SGHTA; CDR2 reads FQGNSA. This CDR3 has 16 amino acids. The CDR3 DNA is TGTGCCAGCACCTATAGGACTAGCGGGACCTACAATGAGCAGTTCTTC. Its protein is CASTYRTSGTYNEQFF.

J is TRBJ2-1 and V is TRBV9, with 14 bases lining up with TRBD2. This CDR3 spans 16 amino acids. CDR1 is SGDLS, CDR2 YYNGEE, per germline. With V trimmed by 4 bases and J by 9 bases, 9 bases remained unmatched. The CDR3 here is CASSPGGLAGASEQFF. For the CDR3, the DNA is TGTGCCAGCAGCCCGGGGGGACTAGCGGGAGCGTCTGAGCAGTTCTTC.

This clonotype appeared many times. The V and J genes are TRBV2 and TRBJ1-4; no firm D call. The V gene lost 4 bases and the J gene lost 8 bases, with 14 bases spanning the gap. This CDR3 contains 14 residues. Germline lookup yields CDR1 SNHLY and CDR2 FYNNEI. The DNA of the CDR3 is TGTGCCAGCAGTGCCTCGACGGTAGACGAAAAACTGTTTTTT. Translating gives CASSASTVDEKLFF.

This clonotype has just a few counts. The chain couples TRBV6-2 or TRBV6-3 to TRBJ2-7; 11 bases match TRBD1. The germline gives CDR1 MNHEY, CDR2 SVGEGT. This CDR3 comprises 15 residues. V lost 6 bases, J lost 0 bases, and 4 bases stayed unmatched. Written as DNA, the CDR3 is TGTGCCAGCAGACGGGACAGGGGGTCCTCCTACGAGCAGTACTTC. This encodes CASRRDRGSSYEQYF.

In its sample, this clonotype was seen a few times. This chain links TRBV6-1 with TRBJ2-1; the match to TRBD2 covers 7 bases. J was trimmed by 10 bases and V by 7 bases; bases with no gene match: 13. CDR3 size: 14 residues. CDR1 and CDR2 from the germline V gene are MNHNS and SASEGT. The CDR3 sequence: CASTYGGGTWEQFF. CDR3 nucleotide sequence: TGTGCCAGCACCTATGGGGGGGGGACCTGGGAGCAGTTCTTC.

In this sample, this clonotype turned up many times. The chain combines TRBV7-9 with TRBJ2-5; TRBD2 matches 7 bases. With 1 base clipped from V and 5 bases from J, the junction kept 7 bases outside the gene matches. The germline gives CDR1 SEHNR, CDR2 FQNEAQ (reference sequence). This CDR3 is built from 15 residues. The CDR3 spells CASSLVAGAGETQYF. Written as DNA, the CDR3 is TGTGCCAGCAGCTTAGTGGCGGGAGCCGGGGAGACCCAGTACTTC.

This sequence joins TRBV28 and TRBJ1-3, with a weak D call TRBD1 (5 bases). From germline, CDR1 is MDHEN and CDR2 SYDVKM. The CDR3 has 15 amino acids. The V and J ends lost 6 bases and 0 bases respectively, with 12 bases between them. As DNA, the CDR3 is TGTGCCAGCAGATCCCCGGGGGGCTCTGGAAACACCATATATTTT. Protein sequence: CASRSPGGSGNTIYF.

This clonotype appeared a few times. This rearrangement joins TRBV13 to TRBJ2-3; D may correspond to TRBD1 or TRBD2 (6 bases each). This CDR3 region has 14 residues. Per the germline V gene, CDR1 is PRHDT and CDR2 is FYEKMQ (reference sequence). V shed 8 bases and J shed 2 bases, with 14 bases lying between them. This CDR3 is CASEGGPITDTQYF. CDR3 DNA sequence: TGTGCCAGCGAAGGGGGGCCTATCACAGATACGCAGTATTTT.

This chain joins TRBV15 and TRBJ1-2, with no clear D. The CDR3 totals 14 residues. Germline V lookup: CDR1 LNHNV, CDR2 YYDKDF (reference sequence). Trimming removed 6 bases at V and 8 bases at J, with 19 bases between. Here the CDR3 reads CATRTQLWPYGYTF. The CDR3 DNA reads as TGTGCCACCAGGACTCAACTATGGCCCTACGGCTACACCTTC.

This sequence joins TRBV20-1 and TRBJ2-1; D tentatively reads TRBD1 or TRBD2 (5 bases each). This CDR3 is 14 amino acids long. The germline V gene has CDR1 DFQATT and CDR2 SNEGSKA (reference sequence). V was cut by 1 base and J by 4 bases, with 11 bases left in between. This chain's CDR3 is CSARAGRLYNEQFF. CDR3 bases: TGCAGTGCTAGAGCAGGGAGACTATACAATGAGCAGTTCTTC.

This clonotype was seen many times. This chain joins TRBV28 and TRBJ2-1; 8 bases fit TRBD2. This CDR3 region has 15 residues. The V and J ends lost 3 bases and 8 bases, in that order; junction bases with no gene match: 9. The germline CDR1 and CDR2 sequences are MDHEN and SYDVKM. CDR3 nucleotide sequence: TGTGCCAGCAGTTTGGCTAGCGGGTGGAACCATGAGCAGTTCTTC. This translates into CASSLASGWNHEQFF.

This clonotype was observed many times. The chain couples TRBV28 to TRBJ2-7, with D perhaps matching TRBD1 (7 bases). CDR1 MDHEN and CDR2 SYDVKM come from the germline V gene. V lost 3 bases, J lost 4 bases, and 16 bases lay in between. This CDR3 spans 15 amino acids. The CDR3 bases are TGTGCCAGCAGTTTGGGCGGGACAGAGCCTTACGAGCAGTACTTC. It translates to CASSLGGTEPYEQYF.

The rearrangement uses TRBV20-1 and TRBJ2-4; D is unclear. CDR1 and CDR2 from the germline V gene are DFQATT and SNEGSKA (reference sequence). V lost 2 bases and J 4 bases, leaving 9 bases between the germline ends. The CDR3 length is 13 residues. The CDR3 spells CSARLPLKNIQYF. The CDR3, as DNA: TGCAGTGCTAGACTCCCATTGAAAAACATTCAGTACTTC.

As regards this clonotype: A much more abundant neighbour one base away suggests this may be a read error. J is TRBJ2-4 and V is TRBV2; possibly TRBD1 or TRBD2 for D (5 bases each). The CDR3 runs to 13 residues. Germline lookup yields CDR1 SNHLY and CDR2 FYNNEI. The V gene lost 4 bases and the J gene lost 9 bases, with 13 bases spanning the gap. CDR3 in DNA: TGTGCCAGCAGTGGAGGGGATAGAGTCATTCAGTACTTC. Amino acids: CASSGGDRVIQYF.

In this sample, this clonotype turned up a few times. The rearrangement uses TRBV9 and TRBJ2-2, with D unresolved. Germline CDR1 reads SGDLS; CDR2 reads YYNGEE. The V and J ends lost 3 bases and 6 bases respectively, with 12 bases between them. The CDR3 has 14 residues. This CDR3 is CASSGYSQPGELFF. In DNA form, the CDR3 reads TGTGCCAGCAGCGGATACTCGCAACCCGGGGAGCTGTTTTTT.

The chain links TRBV20-1 to TRBJ2-7, with 7 positions matching TRBD2. CDR1 is DFQATT and CDR2 is SNEGSKA in the germline V gene (reference sequence). The CDR3 loop spans 13 amino acids. With V trimmed by 1 base and J by 3 bases, 3 bases remained unmatched. CDR3 in DNA: TGCAGTGCTAGAGTACTAGCGAGCTACGAGCAGTACTTC. Translation: CSARVLASYEQYF.